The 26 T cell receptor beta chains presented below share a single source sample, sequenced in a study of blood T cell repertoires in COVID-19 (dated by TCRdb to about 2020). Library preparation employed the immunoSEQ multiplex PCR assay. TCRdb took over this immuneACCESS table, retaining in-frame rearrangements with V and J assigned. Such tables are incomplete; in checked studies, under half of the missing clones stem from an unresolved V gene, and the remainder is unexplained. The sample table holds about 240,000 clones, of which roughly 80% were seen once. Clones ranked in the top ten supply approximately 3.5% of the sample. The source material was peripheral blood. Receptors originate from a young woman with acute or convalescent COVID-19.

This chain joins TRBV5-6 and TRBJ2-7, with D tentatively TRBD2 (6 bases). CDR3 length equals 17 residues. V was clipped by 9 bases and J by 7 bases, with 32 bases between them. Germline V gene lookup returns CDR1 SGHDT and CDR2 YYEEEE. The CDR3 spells CATSVAARVLRTKEQYF. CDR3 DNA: TGTGCCACCTCCGTCGCCGCCCGGGTGCTTCGGACTAAAGAGCAGTACTTC.

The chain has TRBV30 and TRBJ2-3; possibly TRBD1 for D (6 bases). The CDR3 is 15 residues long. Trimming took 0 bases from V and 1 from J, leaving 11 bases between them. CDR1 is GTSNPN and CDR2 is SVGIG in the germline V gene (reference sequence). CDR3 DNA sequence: TGTGCCTGGAGTGTAGCAGGGGATGGCACAGATACGCAGTATTTT. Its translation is CAWSVAGDGTDTQYF. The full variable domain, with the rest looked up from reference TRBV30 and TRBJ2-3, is SQTIHQWPATLVQPVGSPLSLECTVEGTSNPNLYWYRQAAGRGLQLLFYSVGIGQISSEVPQNLSASRPQDRQFILSSKKLLLSDSGFYLCAWSVAGDGTDTQYFGPGTRLTVL.

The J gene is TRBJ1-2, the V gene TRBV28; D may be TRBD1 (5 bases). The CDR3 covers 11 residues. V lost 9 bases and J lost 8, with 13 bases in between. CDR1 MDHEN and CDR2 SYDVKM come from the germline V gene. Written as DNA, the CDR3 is TGTGCCAGACGCTCAGGGAAAGGCTACACCTTC. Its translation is CARRSGKGYTF.

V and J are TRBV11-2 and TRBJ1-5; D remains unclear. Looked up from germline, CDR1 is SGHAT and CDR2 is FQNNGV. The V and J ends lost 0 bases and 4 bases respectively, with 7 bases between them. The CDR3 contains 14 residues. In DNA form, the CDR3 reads TGTGCCAGCAGCTTAGAAGCGGGAAATCAGCCCCAGCATTTT. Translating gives CASSLEAGNQPQHF.

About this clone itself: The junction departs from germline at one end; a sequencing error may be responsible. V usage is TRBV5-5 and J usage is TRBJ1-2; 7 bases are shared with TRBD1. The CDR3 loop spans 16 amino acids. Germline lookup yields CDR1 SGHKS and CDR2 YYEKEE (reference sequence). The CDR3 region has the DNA TGTGCCAGCAGCGCCCGGGACAGCTGGCAGGTGTATGGCTGCACCTTC. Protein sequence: CASSARDSWQVYGCTF.

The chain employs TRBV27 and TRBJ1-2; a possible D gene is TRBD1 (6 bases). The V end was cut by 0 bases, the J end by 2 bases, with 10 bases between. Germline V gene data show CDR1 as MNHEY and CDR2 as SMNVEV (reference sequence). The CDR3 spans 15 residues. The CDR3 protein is CASSLSFTGNYGYTF. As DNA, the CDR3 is TGTGCCAGCAGTTTATCTTTTACAGGGAACTATGGCTACACCTTC.

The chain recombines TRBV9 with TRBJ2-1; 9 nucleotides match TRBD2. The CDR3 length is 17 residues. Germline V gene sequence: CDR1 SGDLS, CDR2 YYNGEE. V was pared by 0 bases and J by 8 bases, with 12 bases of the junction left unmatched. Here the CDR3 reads CASSVEDSGSIHDEQFF. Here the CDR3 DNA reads TGTGCCAGCAGCGTAGAGGATAGCGGGAGTATACACGATGAGCAGTTCTTC.

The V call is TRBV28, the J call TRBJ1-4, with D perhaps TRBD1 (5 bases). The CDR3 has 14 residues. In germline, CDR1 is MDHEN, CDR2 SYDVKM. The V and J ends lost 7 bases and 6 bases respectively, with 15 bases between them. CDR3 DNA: TGTGCCAGCACGCAGCACAGGTGGGATGAAAAACTGTTTTTT. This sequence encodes CASTQHRWDEKLFF.

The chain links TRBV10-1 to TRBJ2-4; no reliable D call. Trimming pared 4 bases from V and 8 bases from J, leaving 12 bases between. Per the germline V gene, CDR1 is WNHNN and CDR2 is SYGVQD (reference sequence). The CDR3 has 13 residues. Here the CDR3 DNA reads TGCGCCAGCAGTGTTACGGTAGCAGACATTCAGTACTTC. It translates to CASSVTVADIQYF.

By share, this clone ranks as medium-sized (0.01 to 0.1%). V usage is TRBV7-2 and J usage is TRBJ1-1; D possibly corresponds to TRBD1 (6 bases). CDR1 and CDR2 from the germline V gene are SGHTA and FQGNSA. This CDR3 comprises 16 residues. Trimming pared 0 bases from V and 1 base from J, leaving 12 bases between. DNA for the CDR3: TGTGCCAGCAGCTTAGCTTGGGGGCAGGGGAACACTGAAGCTTTCTTT. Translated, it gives CASSLAWGQGNTEAFF.

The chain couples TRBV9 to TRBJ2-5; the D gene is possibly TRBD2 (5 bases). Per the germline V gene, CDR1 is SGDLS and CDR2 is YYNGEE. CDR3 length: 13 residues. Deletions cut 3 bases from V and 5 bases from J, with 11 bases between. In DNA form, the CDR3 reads TGTGCCAGCAGCGGAGGGCCCGGGGAGACCCAGTACTTC. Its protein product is CASSGGPGETQYF.

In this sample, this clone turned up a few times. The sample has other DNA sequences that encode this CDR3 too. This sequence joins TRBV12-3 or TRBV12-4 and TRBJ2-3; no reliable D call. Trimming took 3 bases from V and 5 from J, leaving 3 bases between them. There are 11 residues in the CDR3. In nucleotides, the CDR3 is TGTGCCAGCAGTTTCGGAGATACGCAGTATTTT. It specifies CASSFGDTQYF.

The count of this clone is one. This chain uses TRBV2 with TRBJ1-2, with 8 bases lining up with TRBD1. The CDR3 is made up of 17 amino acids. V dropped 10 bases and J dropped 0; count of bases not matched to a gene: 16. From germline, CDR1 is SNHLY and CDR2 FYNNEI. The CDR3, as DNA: TGTGCCACCTACTGGGGGCAGGGGGCGTCTTCTAACTATGGCTACACCTTC. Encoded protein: CATYWGQGASSNYGYTF.

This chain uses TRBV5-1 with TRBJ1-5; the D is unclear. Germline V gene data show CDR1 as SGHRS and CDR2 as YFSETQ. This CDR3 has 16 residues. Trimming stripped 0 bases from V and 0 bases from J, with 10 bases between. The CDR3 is CASSLVPGDSNQPQHF. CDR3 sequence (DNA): TGCGCCAGCAGCTTGGTTCCCGGGGATAGCAATCAGCCCCAGCATTTT.

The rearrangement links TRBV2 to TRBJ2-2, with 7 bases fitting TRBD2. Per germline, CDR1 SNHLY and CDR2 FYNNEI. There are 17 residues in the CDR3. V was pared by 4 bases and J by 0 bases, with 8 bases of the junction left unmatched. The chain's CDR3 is CASSGFFAGANTGELFF. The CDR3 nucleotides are TGTGCCAGCAGTGGATTTTTCGCGGGAGCGAACACCGGGGAGCTGTTTTTT.

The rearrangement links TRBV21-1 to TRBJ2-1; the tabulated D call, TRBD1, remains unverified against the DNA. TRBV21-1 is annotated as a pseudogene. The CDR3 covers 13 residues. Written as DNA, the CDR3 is TGTGCCAGCTCCGGGACAGGGGGCAATGAGCAGTTCTTC. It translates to CASSGTGGNEQFF.

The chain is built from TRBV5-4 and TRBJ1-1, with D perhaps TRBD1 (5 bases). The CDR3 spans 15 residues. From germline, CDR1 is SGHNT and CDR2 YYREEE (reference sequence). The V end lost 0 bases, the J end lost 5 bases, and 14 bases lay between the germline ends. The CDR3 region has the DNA TGTGCCAGCAGCTTGGGCGGGACGGGAAGGACTGAAGCTTTCTTT. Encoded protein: CASSLGGTGRTEAFF.

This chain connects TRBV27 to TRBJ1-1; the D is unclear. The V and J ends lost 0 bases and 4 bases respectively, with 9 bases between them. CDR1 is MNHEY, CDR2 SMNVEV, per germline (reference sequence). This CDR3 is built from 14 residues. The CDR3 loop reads CASSLSGISTEAFF. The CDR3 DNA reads TGTGCCAGCAGTTTATCCGGGATATCCACTGAAGCTTTCTTT.

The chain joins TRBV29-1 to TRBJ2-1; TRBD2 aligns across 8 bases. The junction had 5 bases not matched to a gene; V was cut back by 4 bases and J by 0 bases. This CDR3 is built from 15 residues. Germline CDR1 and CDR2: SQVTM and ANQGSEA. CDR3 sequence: CSVGTSPSSYNEQFF. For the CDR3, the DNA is TGCAGCGTTGGGACTAGCCCAAGCTCCTACAATGAGCAGTTCTTC.

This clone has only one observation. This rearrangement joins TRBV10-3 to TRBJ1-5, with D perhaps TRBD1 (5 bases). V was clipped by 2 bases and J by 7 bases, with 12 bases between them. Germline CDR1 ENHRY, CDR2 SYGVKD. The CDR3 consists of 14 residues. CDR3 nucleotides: TGTGCCATCAGTGAGGGGGCGATCCCCCAGCCCCAGCATTTT. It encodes CAISEGAIPQPQHF.

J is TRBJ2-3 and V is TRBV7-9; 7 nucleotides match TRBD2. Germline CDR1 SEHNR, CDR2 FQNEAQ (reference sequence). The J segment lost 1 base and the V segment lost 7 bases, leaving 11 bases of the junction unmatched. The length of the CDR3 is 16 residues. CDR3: CASTPPAGVRTDTQYF. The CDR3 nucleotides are TGTGCCAGCACCCCGCCGGCGGGAGTTCGCACAGATACGCAGTATTTT.

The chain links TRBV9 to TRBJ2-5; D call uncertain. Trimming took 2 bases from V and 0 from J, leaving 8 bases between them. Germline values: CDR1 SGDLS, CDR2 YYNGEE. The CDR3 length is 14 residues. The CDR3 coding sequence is TGTGCCAGCAGCGTCCACACGTACCAAGAGACCCAGTACTTC. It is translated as CASSVHTYQETQYF.

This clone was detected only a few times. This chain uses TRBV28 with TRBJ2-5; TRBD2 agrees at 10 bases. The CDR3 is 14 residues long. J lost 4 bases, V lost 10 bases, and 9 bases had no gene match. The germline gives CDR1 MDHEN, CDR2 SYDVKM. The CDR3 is CATSSGSRVETQYF. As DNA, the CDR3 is TGTGCCACCTCTAGCGGGAGCCGGGTAGAGACCCAGTACTTC.

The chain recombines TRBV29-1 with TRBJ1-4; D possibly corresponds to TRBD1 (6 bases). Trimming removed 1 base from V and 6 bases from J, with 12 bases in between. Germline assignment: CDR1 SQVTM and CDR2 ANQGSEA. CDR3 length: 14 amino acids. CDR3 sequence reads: CSVEGGAGDEKLFF. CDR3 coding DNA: TGCAGCGTTGAAGGTGGGGCAGGGGATGAAAAACTGTTTTTT.

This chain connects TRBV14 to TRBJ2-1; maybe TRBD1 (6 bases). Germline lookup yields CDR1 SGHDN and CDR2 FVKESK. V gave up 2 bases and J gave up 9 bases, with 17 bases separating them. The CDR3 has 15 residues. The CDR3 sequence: CASSQLASSGVEQFF. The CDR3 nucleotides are TGTGCCAGCAGCCAACTAGCCAGCTCAGGGGTTGAGCAGTTCTTC.

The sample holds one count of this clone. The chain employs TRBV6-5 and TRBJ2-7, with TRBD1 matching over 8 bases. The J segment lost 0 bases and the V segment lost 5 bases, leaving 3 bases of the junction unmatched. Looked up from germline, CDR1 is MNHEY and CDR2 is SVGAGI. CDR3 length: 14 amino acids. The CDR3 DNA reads TGTGCCAGCAGTCGGACAGGGCCCTCCTACGAGCAGTACTTC. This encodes CASSRTGPSYEQYF.